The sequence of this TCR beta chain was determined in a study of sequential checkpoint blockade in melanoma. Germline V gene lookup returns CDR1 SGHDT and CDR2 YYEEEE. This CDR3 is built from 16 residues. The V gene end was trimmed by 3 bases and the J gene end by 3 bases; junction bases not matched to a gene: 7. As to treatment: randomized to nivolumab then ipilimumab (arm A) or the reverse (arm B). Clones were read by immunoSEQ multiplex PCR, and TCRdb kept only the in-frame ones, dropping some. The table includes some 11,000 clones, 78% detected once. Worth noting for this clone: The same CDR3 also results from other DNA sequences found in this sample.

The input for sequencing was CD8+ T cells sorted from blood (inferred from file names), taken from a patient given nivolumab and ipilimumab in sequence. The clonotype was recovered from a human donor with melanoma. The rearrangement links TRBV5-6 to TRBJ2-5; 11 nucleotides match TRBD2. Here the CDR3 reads CASSSRTSGFEETQYF. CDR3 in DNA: TGTGCCAGCAGCTCGAGGACTAGCGGGTTTGAAGAGACCCAGTACTTC.